The present TCR beta chain was sequenced within a study of control samples from healthy donors and cancer patients. Trimming at V came to 0 bases and at J to 8 bases, leaving 6 bases not matched to a gene. Germline loops: CDR1 MNHEY, CDR2 SVGEGT. The length of the CDR3 is 15 residues. Using immunoSEQ multiplex PCR, the repertoire was profiled, and TCRdb retains in-frame clones only, with some absent. The sample includes approximately 190,000 clones. The chain combines TRBV6-2 or TRBV6-3 with TRBJ1-4; 7 nucleotides align to TRBD1. Material: blood. This TCR derives from a woman aged 25 to 39 in good health. Here the CDR3 DNA reads TGTGCCAGCAGTTACTCGGCAGGGGGAAGCGAAAAACTGTTTTTT. It specifies CASSYSAGGSEKLFF.